This T cell receptor beta chain originates from a study of blood T cell repertoires in COVID-19. As for the study in general: COVID-19 samples, acute and convalescent, were from the United States, Italy and Spain. The analysed material was cDNA or gDNA that came from T cells, B-cell-depleted T cells, or PBMCs.

In the study's own analysis: Estimated nucleated cell counts came from reference gene primer amplification. TCRdb keeps only in-frame clones here, not all; method: immunoSEQ multiplex PCR. V and J calls plus clone size are reproduced from that table; the DNA served to infer D and trimming. The sample records approximately 400,000 clones, more than 70% being singletons. The sequence derives from a man aged 40-50 years with acute or convalescent COVID-19. The specimen was peripheral blood.

CDR3 bases: TGTGCCAGCAGTCCCGCCCCCGGGACTAGCGGGCCAAGCTCCTACGAGCAGTACTTC. The encoded protein is CASSPAPGTSGPSSYEQYF. The gene calls are TRBV28 and TRBJ2-7, with TRBD2 identical over 12 bases. CDR1 MDHEN and CDR2 SYDVKM come from the germline V gene. CDR3 size: 19 residues. V shed 5 bases, J shed 0 bases, and the junction held 14 bases outside the gene matches.